This record concerns one T cell receptor beta chain sequence. Its antigen is undetermined. The junction differs from germline at one of its ends, possibly a read error. CDR1 is SGHVS and CDR2 is FQNEAQ in the germline V gene. CDR3 length: 15 amino acids. This specimen comes from a study of cytomegalovirus exposure and HLA in healthy donors. Study-level background: As released early, the data held some 85 million unique TCRs from HLA-typed donors.

Overall study results and limits: Through in vitro validation, a few CMV-associated chains were shown to be specific for CMV antigens.

PCR employed 60 Vbeta and 13 Jbeta primers. Libraries were prepared by immunoSEQ multiplex PCR; TCRdb keeps only in-frame clonotypes and omits some of them. There are under 200,000 clones in the sample; roughly 68% occur only once, and approximately 2% lies in the top ten. This TCR was recovered from a woman aged 25 to 45 in good health and CMV-seronegative. V and J are TRBV7-8 and TRBJ2-1; D gene ambiguous. Material for sequencing was PBMCs. The CDR3 coding sequence is TGTGCCAGCAGCTCCGAAATGGGTAGTGGCAATGAGCGGTTCTTC. This translates into CASSSEMGSGNERFF.